This is a list of T cell receptor beta chains from one sample in a study of T cell responses to AZD1222 COVID-19 vaccine. Data came from immunoSEQ multiplex PCR; TCRdb stores just in-frame clones and leaves some out. The sample shows approximately 110,000 clones, roughly 84% of them seen only once. Sequencing used peripheral blood, obtained on day 0 of AZD1222 vaccination. Receptors were obtained from an adult in good health. Both conserved end residues are part of each CDR3. Size is omitted from some rows. Given values are once, few, many or a class for expanded clones.

TRBJ1-6 once TRBV9 CASSAGQPISPLHF
TRBJ2-1 - TRBV5-6 CASSFSGTTYNEQFF
TRBJ2-7 - TRBV19 CASSTGLELEQYF
TRBJ1-5 - TRBV6-2/TRBV6-3 CASSPGWGNQPQHF
TRBJ1-1 - TRBV7-8 CASSRVSGNTEAFF
TRBJ2-7 - TRBV28 CASSPLRSVYEQYF
TRBJ2-1 - TRBV28 CASSSGQKEQFF
TRBJ1-1 - TRBV6-6 CASSRTDGNTEAFF
TRBJ2-5 - TRBV15 CATSREDLGYQETQYF
TRBJ2-2 - TRBV4-3 CASSPGQGYGELFF
TRBJ2-2 - TRBV15 CATSRDGRAATGELFF
TRBJ1-2 - TRBV18 CASSPGTSNYGYTF
TRBJ2-3 - TRBV11-3 CASSRGLAGDTDTQYF
TRBJ2-3 - TRBV13 CASSQEGYRGTDTQYF
TRBJ1-1 - TRBV18 CASSEDRGGTEAFF
TRBJ2-1 - TRBV7-8 CASSPAANEQFF
TRBJ1-6 - TRBV2 CASIAGLGGASPLHF
TRBJ2-3 - TRBV2 CASSADRVGDTQYF
TRBJ1-5 - TRBV19 CATNRGNQPQHF
TRBJ2-7 - TRBV6-2/TRBV6-3 CASSTNPGQGFYEQYF
TRBJ1-4 - TRBV28 CASSFRRQGEEKLFF
TRBJ1-3 - TRBV5-1 CASSLSSGNTIYF
TRBJ1-1 - TRBV6-1 CASSEHPEGVREAFF
TRBJ1-2 - TRBV9 CASSSRNGGNYGYTF
TRBJ1-2 - TRBV9 CASSVVQGPGGYTF
TRBJ2-5 - TRBV18 CASSLFSGGAPGMETQYF
TRBJ1-2 - TRBV20-1 CSAATGYGYTF
TRBJ1-2 - TRBV5-1 CASSLLPGPNGNPGYTF
TRBJ2-1 - TRBV7-9 CASSLASSVREQFF
TRBJ1-2 - TRBV6-1 CASSEAQMGTF
TRBJ2-2 - TRBV7-2 CASRHYRDAGELFF
TRBJ1-6 - TRBV19 CASQQGWNSPLHF
TRBJ2-3 once TRBV9 CASSVEAGTDTQYF
TRBJ2-2 once TRBV9 CASSVVGSGGHTGELFF
TRBJ1-3 - TRBV5-1 CASSLGGSGNTIYF
TRBJ2-5 - TRBV4-1 CASSPVGTAETQYF
TRBJ2-7 - TRBV11-2 CASSPFRGDYSDYEQYF
TRBJ2-3 - TRBV24-1 CATSDPTLNTQYF
TRBJ2-7 - TRBV5-6 CASRGRGKNYEQYF
TRBJ2-7 - TRBV7-9 CASSFGGSAYEQYF